This entry features one T cell receptor (beta chain) sequence. Antigen unknown. This specimen belongs to a study of CD8 T cells in Susac syndrome. General study points: The study admitted that it had a relatively small number of individuals in its TCR sequencing and HLA analysis.

The CDR3 spans 12 residues. V was cut by 0 bases and J by 8 bases, with 7 bases left in between. Germline values: CDR1 MNHNY, CDR2 SVGAGI (reference sequence). RNA was extracted with the RNeasy kit, and a quantity of roughly 0.45 to 1 ug was reverse transcribed using random hexamers. Multiplex immunoSEQ PCR targeted 54 Vbeta and 13 Jbeta TCR beta segments. MiXCR was run by TCRdb on the immunoSEQ multiplex PCR reads, yielding one entry per CDR3 protein. The sample consists of 150,000 or so distinct CDR3 sequences, roughly 95% of them appearing once. This sequence was found in a human donor with multiple sclerosis. Sequences were obtained from CD4+ T cells from PBMCs. The chain employs TRBV6-6 and TRBJ1-2, with D perhaps TRBD1 (6 bases). This CDR3 is CASSYSQGGYTF. The CDR3 DNA reads as TGTGCCAGCAGTTACTCCCAGGGGGGCTACACCTTC.